These 15 T cell receptor beta chains originate from one sample sequenced in a study of tumor-infiltrating lymphocytes in primary liver carcinoma. The study extracted blood RNA from unsorted whole blood and also extracted germline DNA. Total RNA (approximately 450 ng) served as template for TCR beta cDNA synthesis primed by a constant-region primer. ARM-PCR was slightly modified, and three nested multiplex PCR rounds with it gave rise to the TCR beta libraries. Rounds one and two of PCR, each of about 10 cycles, were primed with TRBV1-TRBV30 forward primers and a C-beta reverse primer. TCRdb re-called the multiplex PCR reads through MiXCR, storing one row per CDR3 protein. The sample consists of about 180,000 distinct CDR3 sequences, 60% of them appearing once. Input material: peripheral blood. Source of these receptors: a man aged 40-55 years with primary liver carcinoma and hepatitis B virus infection.

This clonotype appeared many times. The chain combines TRBV29-1 with TRBJ2-1, with no clear D. The CDR3 totals 11 residues. Trimming pared 5 bases from V and 5 bases from J, leaving 7 bases between. The V gene's germline CDR1 is SQVTM and CDR2 ANQGSEA. In DNA form, the CDR3 reads TGCAGCGTTTTTCGACACAATGAGCAGTTCTTC. It yields the protein CSVFRHNEQFF.

Concerning this clonotype itself: This may be a read error: a much more frequent sequence differs by one nucleotide. This sequence joins TRBV29-1 and TRBJ2-7, with 8 bases identical to TRBD1. In germline, CDR1 is SQVTM, CDR2 ANQGSEA. V trimming: 7 bases; J trimming: 4 bases; junction bases outside the gene matches: 12. The CDR3 runs to 14 residues. DNA for the CDR3: TGCAGCGCCCGATTGGACAGGGACTTGTACGAGCAGTACTTC. Translation gives CSARLDRDLYEQYF.

With respect to this clonotype: This may stem from a read error, because a much larger clone lies one nucleotide away. The V and J genes are TRBV28 and TRBJ2-5; 13 positions match TRBD2. The CDR3 extends over 18 amino acids. Germline CDR1 reads MDHEN; CDR2 reads SYDVKM. The CDR3 reads CASRLTSGRGRRQGTQYF. The CDR3 DNA follows: TGTGCCAGCAGACTAACTAGCGGGAGGGGTCGGAGGCAAGGGACCCAGTACTTC. The variable domain in full, with the rest retrieved from reference TRBV28 and TRBJ2-5, is DVKVTQSSRYLVKRTGEKVFLECVQDMDHENMFWYRQDPGLGLRLIYFSYDVKMKEKGDIPEGYSVSREKKERFSLILESASTNQTSMYLCASRLTSGRGRRQGTQYFGPGTRLLVL.

To note about this clonotype: Its ends do not fully match the called genes, so a read error is possible. The chain carries TRBV11-1 and TRBJ2-2; either TRBD1 or TRBD2 may supply D (5 bases each). The CDR3 is made up of 17 amino acids. Germline V gene sequence: CDR1 SGHAT, CDR2 FQDESV (reference sequence). The CDR3 loop is CASSMASRVLRTGELLF. The CDR3 DNA sequence: TGTGCCAGCAGCATGGCGAGCAGGGTCTTGAGGACCGGGGAGCTGTTATTT.

The rearrangement uses TRBV12-3 or TRBV12-4 and TRBJ2-7, with 8 bases matching TRBD2. This CDR3 contains 14 residues. The trim removed 6 bases at V and 0 bases at J, leaving 4 bases unmatched. CDR3 in amino acids: CASRSTSGSYEQYF. In DNA form, the CDR3 reads TGTGCCAGCAGGAGTACTAGCGGCTCCTACGAGCAGTACTTC.

V usage is TRBV12-3 or TRBV12-4 and J usage is TRBJ2-6; TRBD1 is a possible D gene (6 bases). The CDR3 is made up of 17 amino acids. The V gene lost 6 bases and the J gene lost 0 bases, with 15 bases spanning the gap. CDR3 in DNA: TGTGCCAGCAGCTTTGGCAGGGGCATCTCTGGGGCCAACGTCCTGACTTTC. It translates to CASSFGRGISGANVLTF.

Concerning this clonotype: One end of the junction is discordant with germline, which a read error may explain. The rearrangement links TRBV29-1 to TRBJ2-2; possibly TRBD2 for D (5 bases). Germline lookup yields CDR1 SQVTM and CDR2 ANQGSEA. The CDR3 sequence is 12 residues long. CDR3 DNA: TGCAGCGTTGCTACAAACACCGGGGAGCTGCTCTTT. Amino acids: CSVATNTGELLF.

This chain connects TRBV29-1 to TRBJ2-3; 10 bases are a match to TRBD2. J was trimmed by 4 bases and V by 6 bases; bases with no gene match: 13. The CDR3 runs 16 residues. CDR1 and CDR2 from the germline V gene are SQVTM and ANQGSEA. The CDR3 protein is CSVEGVLAGAADTQYF. CDR3 coding DNA: TGCAGCGTGGAGGGCGTGCTAGCGGGAGCCGCAGATACGCAGTATTTT.

This clonotype was seen a few times. The chain is built from TRBV12-3 or TRBV12-4 and TRBJ1-6; D is possibly TRBD1 (5 bases). The CDR3 spans 12 residues. Deletions cut 11 bases from V and 10 bases from J, with 15 bases between. CDR3 in amino acids: CAAGALGSPLHF. The DNA for the CDR3 is TGTGCCGCCGGGGCCTTGGGATCACCCCTCCACTTT.

A single count supports this clonotype. J is TRBJ1-2 and V is TRBV10-3; 9 bases map to TRBD1. V gave up 2 bases and J gave up 8 bases; unmatched junction bases: 6. CDR1 ENHRY and CDR2 SYGVKD come from the germline V gene. The CDR3 is made up of 14 amino acids. In DNA, the CDR3 is TGTGCCATCAGTGAGCCACAGGGGGCAGGAGGCTACACCTTC. Translating gives CAISEPQGAGGYTF.

CDR3 residues: CSVTRPGQGADFYTEAFF. Here the CDR3 DNA reads TGCAGCGTGACACGACCTGGACAGGGGGCGGATTTTTACACTGAAGCTTTCTTT. The V and J genes are TRBV29-1 and TRBJ1-1; 11 bases align to TRBD1. The CDR3 is made up of 18 amino acids. V trimming: 6 bases; J trimming: 3 bases; junction bases outside the gene matches: 18. Germline CDR1 is SQVTM and CDR2 is ANQGSEA.

This clonotype was recorded only once. V is TRBV11-2 and J is TRBJ2-7; 9 bases agree with TRBD1. In germline, CDR1 is SGHAT, CDR2 FQNNGV. The CDR3 is 15 amino acids. Trimming took 8 bases from V and 5 from J; bases not matched to a gene: 13. The CDR3 reads CASSPPGQGGHEQYF. Written as DNA, the CDR3 is TGTGCCAGCTCACCACCGGGACAGGGAGGCCACGAGCAGTACTTC.

About this clonotype itself: Lacking the conserved final phenylalanine or tryptophan, this CDR3 likely reflects a read error. The chain has TRBV7-8 and TRBJ2-7; tentatively, D is TRBD1 (6 bases). The CDR3 extends over 14 amino acids. Germline V gives CDR1 SGHVS, CDR2 FQNEAQ. CDR3 in DNA: TGTGCCAGTAGCTTAGGACAGAGAGGTGAAGAGCAGTACTTA. Its protein product is CASSLGQRGEEQYL.

With regard to this clonotype: Compared with germline, one end of the junction differs, possibly owing to a read error. The chain has TRBV4-1 and TRBJ2-2; TRBD1 aligns across 9 bases. Looked up from germline, CDR1 is MGHRA and CDR2 is YSYEKL. This CDR3 spans 15 amino acids. The CDR3: CDSSHRDRDPGDLFF. CDR3 nucleotides: TGCGACAGCAGCCACCGGGACAGGGACCCCGGGGATCTGTTTTTT.

As for this clonotype: A read error is possible here, since a much larger clone lies one base away. This chain uses TRBV4-1 with TRBJ2-1; 7 nucleotides line up with TRBD2. The CDR3 covers 15 residues. With V trimmed by 1 base and J by 4 bases, 4 bases remained unmatched. Germline values: CDR1 MGHRA, CDR2 YSYEKL. In DNA, the CDR3 is TGCGCCAGCAGCCAAGTTAGCGGGCTGTACAATGAGCAGTTCTTC. Residues: CASSQVSGLYNEQFF.